Below, 3 T cell receptor beta chains from the same sample are listed, as sequenced in a study of immune evolution from preneoplasia to lung adenocarcinoma. The data were produced by immunoSEQ multiplex PCR, yet TCRdb's version contains in-frame clones alone and is incomplete. The sample holds nearly 2,500 clones; almost 85% are singletons and the top ten take approximately 9.4%. The sample comprised FFPE normal lung tissue adjacent to the tumor. The receptors were sampled from a person in their fifties or sixties with lung adenocarcinoma.

The chain links TRBV11-2 to TRBJ2-2, with TRBD2 matching over 8 bases. From germline, CDR1 is SGHAT and CDR2 FQNNGV. After removal of 8 bases from V and 3 bases from J, the junction contained 14 bases not matched to a gene. This CDR3 has 17 residues. CDR3 DNA sequence: TGTGCCAGCGCTACTGGGCGGGAGGTCTCCCACACCGGGGAGCTGTTTTTT. This gives the protein CASATGREVSHTGELFF.

This chain joins TRBV25-1 and TRBJ2-1; 8 nucleotides match TRBD2. CDR3 length equals 11 residues. From germline, CDR1 is MGHDK and CDR2 SYGVNS. V lost 5 bases to trimming and J lost 14 bases; unmatched junction nucleotides: 5. DNA for the CDR3: TGTGCCAGCAGTCCTCGGGAGGGTGAGTTCTTC. Protein product: CASSPREGEFF.

With respect to this clone: One junction end disagrees with the germline gene, perhaps due to a read error. The CDR3 region is CSARGTPDF. The DNA of the CDR3 is TGCAGTGCTAGAGGGACACCCGATTTC. The chain joins TRBV20-1 to TRBJ1-2, with D possibly being TRBD1 (5 bases). The CDR3 has 9 residues. Germline loops: CDR1 DFQATT, CDR2 SNEGSKA (reference sequence).